This T cell receptor (beta chain) comes out of a study of sequential checkpoint blockade in melanoma. Background on the study: First-line arms were nivolumab then ipilimumab, or the reverse, randomized 1:1. After both sequences, patients received maintenance nivolumab.

Some clones are missing from TCRdb's copy, which holds only in-frame ones; the method was immunoSEQ multiplex PCR. The sample lists 15,000 to 20,000 clones, 65% to 85% seen once, with about 10% in the top ten. V trimming: 5 bases; J trimming: 5 bases; junction bases outside the gene matches: 6. This CDR3 spans 15 amino acids. Germline V gene sequence: CDR1 SGHDN, CDR2 FVKESK. This clone was picked up one time. As for treatment: randomized to nivolumab then ipilimumab (arm A) or the reverse (arm B). None of the patients previously received DNA-damaging chemotherapy. From thawed PBMCs, live CD3+CD8+ cells negative for CD19 and CD56 were sorted.

The TCR comes from a human donor with melanoma. Sequenced material: CD8+ T cells sorted from blood (inferred from file names), taken from a patient given nivolumab and ipilimumab in sequence. The chain carries TRBV14 and TRBJ2-1; 10 bases are shared with TRBD2. This CDR3 is CASSSLAGADNEQFF. The CDR3 nucleotides are TGTGCCAGCAGCTCCCTAGCGGGGGCAGACAATGAGCAGTTCTTC.